The 25 T cell receptor beta chains below were found in one sample sequenced in a study of T-cell reconstitution after alpha-beta-depleted transplantation in children. Preparation of the TCRbeta library was carried out with unique molecular identifiers. TCRdb re-derived calls from the PCR reads in MiXCR, one entry per CDR3 protein. The table lists 330,000 or so distinct CDR3 sequences, roughly 9.1% of them singletons. This specimen was PBMCs, taken before TCRalphabeta/CD19-depleted stem cell transplant. Receptor source: a boy younger than two with acute myeloid leukemia, due to receive a stem cell transplant.

Ten or more counts support this clonotype. A read error may be the cause here, since a much bigger clone is one base away. The chain joins TRBV3-1 to TRBJ2-2; no definite D call. CDR1 and CDR2 (germline): LGHDT, YNNKEL (reference sequence). This CDR3 has 13 amino acids. The V gene lost 4 bases and the J gene lost 1 base, with 4 bases spanning the gap. The CDR3 sequence is CASSPENTGELFF. CDR3 nucleotides: TGTGCCAGCAGCCCCGAGAACACCGGGGAGCTGTTTTTT.

The V call is TRBV7-2, the J call TRBJ2-4; the D call may be TRBD1 or TRBD2 (6 bases each). Germline CDR1 and CDR2: SGHTA and FQGNSA. The CDR3 is 14 residues long. Trimming pared 7 bases from V and 4 bases from J, leaving 14 bases between. CDR3 in DNA: TGTGCCAGCACCCCCGGGGGCCCAAAAAACATTCAGTACTTC. This encodes CASTPGGPKNIQYF.

Remarks on this clonotype: Possible read error: a much larger clone is one base away. The chain recombines TRBV5-6 with TRBJ2-7; D may match TRBD1 or TRBD2 (5 bases each). V was cut by 6 bases and J by 10 bases, with 14 bases left in between. This CDR3 contains 11 residues. Germline assignment: CDR1 SGHDT and CDR2 YYEEEE. The CDR3 protein is CASIFGTDQYF. CDR3 bases: TGTGCCAGCATCTTCGGGACCGATCAGTACTTC.

This clonotype came up a few times. The rearrangement joins TRBV7-9 to TRBJ2-1; 7 bases are a match to TRBD2. Germline V lookup: CDR1 SEHNR, CDR2 FQNEAQ (reference sequence). The trim removed 3 bases at V and 3 bases at J, leaving 8 bases unmatched. This CDR3 comprises 16 residues. The CDR3 sequence: CASSLASGELYNEQFF. DNA for the CDR3: TGTGCCAGCAGCTTGGCTAGCGGAGAGCTCTACAATGAGCAGTTCTTC.

Ten or more counts support this clonotype. This sequence joins TRBV20-1 and TRBJ2-1, with 13 bases that match TRBD2. The CDR3 is 14 residues long. The V and J ends lost 6 bases and 6 bases, in that order; junction bases with no gene match: 5. The germline gives CDR1 DFQATT, CDR2 SNEGSKA (reference sequence). CDR3 residues: CSAQTSGRANEQFF. DNA of the CDR3: TGCAGTGCCCAAACTAGCGGGAGGGCCAATGAGCAGTTCTTC.

This clonotype was observed a handful of times. The genes are TRBV28 and TRBJ2-5; perhaps TRBD1 as D (5 bases). CDR1 and CDR2 from the germline V gene are MDHEN and SYDVKM. This CDR3 spans 16 amino acids. V lost 3 bases to trimming and J lost 2 bases, with 16 bases between them. The CDR3 region is CASSFILGRTQETQYF. The CDR3 DNA reads as TGTGCCAGCAGTTTTATCCTGGGCAGGACACAAGAGACCCAGTACTTC.

This clonotype was seen at least ten times. The chain combines TRBV20-1 with TRBJ2-7; 8 bases align to TRBD2. Trimming removed 6 bases from V and 4 bases from J; junction bases left unmatched: 5. Germline V gene data show CDR1 as DFQATT and CDR2 as SNEGSKA (reference sequence). The CDR3 sequence is 12 residues long. The CDR3 loop reads CSARTSGYEQYF. DNA of the CDR3: TGCAGTGCGAGAACTAGCGGATACGAGCAGTACTTC.

This clonotype was seen only a few times. The chain uses TRBV30 and TRBJ2-2; D is perhaps TRBD1 (6 bases). Germline loops: CDR1 GTSNPN, CDR2 SVGIG (reference sequence). V lost 2 bases, J lost 0 bases, and 16 bases lay in between. This CDR3 is 17 amino acids long. The CDR3 DNA is TGTGCCTGGAGTCTTATCTTTGACAGGCCGAACACCGGGGAGCTGTTTTTT. It yields the protein CAWSLIFDRPNTGELFF.

This clonotype has at least ten counts. V usage is TRBV5-1 and J usage is TRBJ2-3; D is undetermined. The V end lost 1 base, the J end lost 2 bases, and 8 bases lay between the germline ends. Germline V gene lookup returns CDR1 SGHRS and CDR2 YFSETQ. The CDR3 is made up of 14 amino acids. CDR3 region: CASSLLGYTDTQYF. The CDR3 nucleotides are TGCGCCAGCAGCTTGCTAGGGTACACAGATACGCAGTATTTT.

In its sample, this clonotype was seen many times. V usage is TRBV12-3 or TRBV12-4 and J usage is TRBJ1-1; D remains ambiguous. The CDR3 consists of 14 residues. The V end lost 3 bases, the J end lost 4 bases, and 12 bases lay between the germline ends. The CDR3 DNA reads TGTGCCAGCAGTTTTAAGGCGGGTGGCACTGAAGCTTTCTTT. It is translated as CASSFKAGGTEAFF.

This clonotype was seen a few times. The chain couples TRBV18 to TRBJ1-4; D unclear. The CDR3 consists of 13 residues. Germline V gene data show CDR1 as KGHSH and CDR2 as LQKENI. Trimming pared 5 bases from V and 8 bases from J, leaving 12 bases between. CDR3 coding DNA: TGTGCCAGCTCAACTGACATGGACGAAAAACTGTTTTTT. Translation: CASSTDMDEKLFF.

This clonotype was seen repeatedly, ten times or more. The chain links TRBV5-1 to TRBJ1-1, with unresolved D. Trimming removed 4 bases from V and 0 bases from J, with 13 bases in between. Germline CDR1 is SGHRS and CDR2 is YFSETQ. This CDR3 has 15 residues. CDR3 in DNA: TGCGCCAGCAGCACCCTCTCACGGCTGAACACTGAAGCTTTCTTT. It yields the protein CASSTLSRLNTEAFF.

At least ten counts were recorded for this clonotype. The chain couples TRBV7-2 to TRBJ2-7, with 7 bases aligning to TRBD1. This CDR3 spans 15 amino acids. From germline, CDR1 is SGHTA and CDR2 FQGNSA. J was trimmed by 5 bases and V by 7 bases; bases with no gene match: 14. CDR3 DNA: TGTGCCAGCACCACGACAGGGCGCGAGGCCCACGAGCAGTACTTC. Its translation is CASTTTGREAHEQYF.

This clonotype was observed many times. The rearrangement uses TRBV7-9 and TRBJ2-7; 9 bases line up with TRBD2. Germline CDR1 reads SEHNR; CDR2 reads FQNEAQ (reference sequence). This CDR3 spans 14 amino acids. J lost 4 bases, V lost 2 bases, and 3 bases had no gene match. CDR3 sequence: CASSLTLAGYEQYF. As DNA, the CDR3 is TGTGCCAGCAGCTTAACACTAGCGGGTTACGAGCAGTACTTC.

This clonotype appeared a few times. V usage is TRBV7-2 and J usage is TRBJ2-5; 7 bases map to TRBD1. The CDR3 is 13 amino acids. Losses at the gene ends were 5 bases for V and 8 bases for J; bases not matched to a gene: 8. The germline V gene encodes CDR1 SGHTA and CDR2 FQGNSA. CDR3 amino acids: CASSSEDRRTQYF. CDR3 sequence (DNA): TGTGCCAGCAGCAGCGAGGACAGGCGAACCCAGTACTTC. The full variable domain, its missing parts supplied by reference TRBV7-2 and TRBJ2-5, is GAGVSQSPSNKVTEKGKDVELRCDPISGHTALYWYRQSLGQGLEFLIYFQGNSAPDKSGLPSDRFSAERTGGSVSTLTIQRTQQEDSAVYLCASSSEDRRTQYFGPGTRLLVL.

The table lists this clonotype with a few counts. The V and J genes are TRBV7-2 and TRBJ2-1; D call uncertain. The CDR3 totals 15 residues. The germline gives CDR1 SGHTA, CDR2 FQGNSA. Trimming pared 3 bases from V and 0 bases from J, leaving 9 bases between. CDR3 DNA sequence: TGTGCCAGCAGCTTTTCCAGCTTCTCCTACAATGAGCAGTTCTTC. Encoded protein: CASSFSSFSYNEQFF.

This clonotype was recorded many times. The CDR3 loop is CAISEGEPYNEQFF. In DNA form, the CDR3 reads TGTGCCATCAGTGAGGGAGAACCATACAATGAGCAGTTCTTC. The chain has TRBV10-3 and TRBJ2-1; D uncertain. The CDR3 is made up of 14 amino acids. In germline, CDR1 is ENHRY, CDR2 SYGVKD. V lost 2 bases and J 4 bases, leaving 9 bases between the germline ends.

This clonotype was seen repeatedly, ten times or more. The rearrangement links TRBV29-1 to TRBJ1-1, with TRBD1 matching over 11 bases. In germline, CDR1 is SQVTM, CDR2 ANQGSEA. The CDR3 consists of 15 residues. With 0 bases clipped from V and 6 bases from J, the junction kept 6 bases outside the gene matches. The CDR3 spells CSVEDLVDRGPEAFF. In DNA form, the CDR3 reads TGCAGCGTTGAAGATCTTGTGGACAGGGGGCCTGAAGCTTTCTTT.

This chain uses TRBV7-2 with TRBJ2-7; D gene unclear. The CDR3 totals 14 residues. Trimming shortened V by 1 base and J by 3 bases, and 10 bases separated the two germline ends. Germline V lookup: CDR1 SGHTA, CDR2 FQGNSA. The CDR3 loop is CASSLGTLDYEQYF. Written as DNA, the CDR3 is TGTGCCAGCAGCTTAGGCACCCTCGACTACGAGCAGTACTTC.

This clonotype was observed many times. The J gene is TRBJ2-1, the V gene TRBV7-2, with D perhaps TRBD1 (6 bases). The ends were cut back, 5 bases at V and 7 bases at J, with 21 bases in the middle. The CDR3 has 16 residues. The germline gives CDR1 SGHTA, CDR2 FQGNSA. The CDR3 DNA follows: TGTGCCAGCAGCACCCTGGGGTACAGGGTTGCGAATGAGCAGTTCTTC. It translates to CASSTLGYRVANEQFF.

This clonotype appeared many times. The chain links TRBV18 to TRBJ2-5; a weak D match, TRBD1 (6 bases). Germline V lookup: CDR1 KGHSH, CDR2 LQKENI. This CDR3 comprises 15 residues. Trimming left V 3 bases short and J 2 bases short, with 13 bases between. As DNA, the CDR3 is TGTGCCAGCTCACCTACCGGGACAATACAAGAGACCCAGTACTTC. Translated, it gives CASSPTGTIQETQYF. Full variable domain (outside the CDR3, taken from reference TRBV18 and TRBJ2-5): NAGVMQNPRHLVRRRGQEARLRCSPMKGHSHVYWYRQLPEEGLKFMVYLQKENIIDESGMPKERFSAEFPKEGPSILRIQQVVRGDSAAYFCASSPTGTIQETQYFGPGTRLLVL.

This clonotype came up many times. The gene calls are TRBV7-2 and TRBJ1-2, with no clear D. The V end was cut by 0 bases, the J end by 4 bases, with 6 bases between. Germline-derived CDR1 and CDR2 are SGHTA and FQGNSA. The CDR3 loop spans 13 amino acids. The CDR3 spells CASSLADFYGYTF. In DNA, the CDR3 is TGTGCCAGCAGCTTAGCGGATTTCTATGGCTACACCTTC.

There are many counts of this clonotype. V and J are TRBV6-5 and TRBJ2-1; a weak D match, TRBD1 (6 bases). Germline-derived CDR1 and CDR2 are MNHEY and SVGAGI. The CDR3 spans 16 residues. Trimming took off 0 bases at V and 4 bases at J, with 13 bases between the two ends. The CDR3 loop is CASSYSDSLGYNEQFF. The CDR3 coding sequence is TGTGCCAGCAGTTACTCGGACAGTCTAGGATACAATGAGCAGTTCTTC.

This clonotype was recorded at least ten times. CDR3 protein: CSARRAGLHYNEQFF. CDR3 DNA: TGCAGTGCTAGAAGGGCGGGGCTGCACTACAATGAGCAGTTCTTC. The chain uses TRBV20-1 and TRBJ2-1; possibly TRBD2 for D (6 bases). Trimming left V 2 bases short and J 3 bases short, with 14 bases between. This CDR3 has 15 amino acids. Germline V gene sequence: CDR1 DFQATT, CDR2 SNEGSKA (reference sequence).

This clonotype has a count of ten or more. CDR3 sequence (DNA): TGTGCCAGCAGTTCTCCAGGACGGCGGGCCAAAAACATTCAGTACTTC. Protein sequence: CASSSPGRRAKNIQYF. This chain links TRBV28 with TRBJ2-4; D gene unclear. The V gene lost 4 bases and the J gene lost 1 base, with 14 bases spanning the gap. The germline V gene encodes CDR1 MDHEN and CDR2 SYDVKM. The CDR3 sequence is 16 residues long.